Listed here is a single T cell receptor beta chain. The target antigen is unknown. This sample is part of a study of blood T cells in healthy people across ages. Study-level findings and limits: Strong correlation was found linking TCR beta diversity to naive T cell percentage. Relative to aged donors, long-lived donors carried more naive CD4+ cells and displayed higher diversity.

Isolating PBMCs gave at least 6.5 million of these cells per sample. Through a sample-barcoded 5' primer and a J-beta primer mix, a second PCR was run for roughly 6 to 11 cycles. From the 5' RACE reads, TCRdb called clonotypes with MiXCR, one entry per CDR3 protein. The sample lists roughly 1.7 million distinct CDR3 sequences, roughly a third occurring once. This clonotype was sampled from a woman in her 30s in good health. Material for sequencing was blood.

In DNA form, the CDR3 reads TGTGCCAGCAGCCAAGATACGATGAACTACGAGCAGTACTTC. It translates to CASSQDTMNYEQYF. This chain uses TRBV3-1 with TRBJ2-7; D gene uncertain. From germline, CDR1 is LGHDT and CDR2 YNNKEL (reference sequence). This CDR3 comprises 14 residues. V lost 0 bases and J lost 3, with 9 bases in between.